A single sample is the source of the 32 T cell receptor beta chains below, sequenced in a study of molecular identifiers for immune sequencing clone quantification. Via MiXCR, TCRdb re-called the PCR reads, giving one row per CDR3 protein. Counted here are about 640,000 distinct CDR3 sequences, about 20% occurring once; the ten biggest clones make up roughly 0.85%. Sequencing input: naive CD8+ T cells from blood, with Jurkat cell RNA spiked in. Subset in this sample: FACS-sorted CD8+CD4-CCR7+CD45RA+ naive T cells. These receptors were taken from a human donor in good health. Some libraries in this study had Jurkat cell RNA spiked in.

This clonotype was detected many times. The chain couples TRBV4-3 to TRBJ1-4; weak D call: TRBD1 (6 bases). Germline V gives CDR1 LGHNA, CDR2 YSLEER. The CDR3 runs to 18 residues. Trimming left V 3 bases short and J 5 bases short, with 22 bases between. The CDR3 bases are TGCGCCAGCAGCCAGGACCGGGAGACAGGAAGGATGAATGAAAAACTGTTTTTT. It encodes CASSQDRETGRMNEKLFF.

This clonotype occurred many times. V usage is TRBV9 and J usage is TRBJ2-7; 10 nucleotides line up with TRBD2. V lost 4 bases and J lost 4; bases outside the gene matches: 8. This CDR3 spans 15 amino acids. Per germline, CDR1 SGDLS and CDR2 YYNGEE. CDR3 sequence (DNA): TGTGCCAGCAGCCCCCTAGCGGGAGAACAGTACGAGCAGTACTTC. Its translation: CASSPLAGEQYEQYF.

Only a few counts were recorded for this clonotype. V gene TRBV20-1 combines with J gene TRBJ1-1; D is uncertain. V was trimmed by 6 bases and J by 3 bases, leaving 14 bases between them. The germline gives CDR1 DFQATT, CDR2 SNEGSKA (reference sequence). There are 13 residues in the CDR3. The CDR3 region has the DNA TGCAGTGCAGAGGGTACGGAATACACTGAAGCTTTCTTT. It encodes CSAEGTEYTEAFF.

This clonotype was counted between two and nine times. The chain is built from TRBV19 and TRBJ2-1; D gene unclear. CDR3 length equals 14 residues. Trimming left V 7 bases short and J 5 bases short, with 15 bases between. Germline-derived CDR1 and CDR2 are LNHDA and SQIVND (reference sequence). This chain's CDR3 is CASTQLGVDNEQFF. The CDR3 nucleotides read TGTGCCAGTACCCAACTTGGGGTGGACAATGAGCAGTTCTTC.

This clonotype was found a few times. The chain joins TRBV6-6 to TRBJ2-7, with D uncertain. CDR1 MNHNY and CDR2 SVGAGI come from the germline V gene (reference sequence). The CDR3 extends over 12 amino acids. Trimming took off 9 bases at V and 2 bases at J, with 11 bases between the two ends. This CDR3 reads CASRDQPYEQYF. The CDR3 region has the DNA TGTGCCAGTAGAGATCAGCCCTACGAGCAGTACTTC.

As for this clonotype: This could be a read error, since a much larger clone is one nucleotide away. This chain connects TRBV12-3 or TRBV12-4 to TRBJ2-2, with TRBD2 as a possible D gene (5 bases). The CDR3 contains 14 residues. The germline V and J ends were trimmed by 8 bases and 6 bases, with 16 bases remaining between them. CDR3 coding DNA: TGTGCCAGCGGCCCCATCGGGGTCGCCGGGGAGCTGTTTTTT. It specifies CASGPIGVAGELFF.

This clonotype was seen a single time. It may be a read error: a sequence one base away is much more abundant. The chain joins TRBV10-3 to TRBJ2-7; D may match TRBD1 or TRBD2 (5 bases each). Deletions cut 10 bases from V and 2 bases from J, with 21 bases between. Germline V gene data show CDR1 as ENHRY and CDR2 as SYGVKD. This CDR3 has 15 residues. CDR3 sequence: CATRRDGYSPYEQYF. In DNA form, the CDR3 reads TGTGCCACCCGAAGGGACGGATACAGCCCCTACGAGCAGTACTTC.

The genes are TRBV11-2 and TRBJ2-1; TRBD2 matches at 10 bases. CDR3 length: 20 amino acids. Trimming at V came to 3 bases and at J to 0 bases, leaving 14 bases not matched to a gene. In germline, CDR1 is SGHAT, CDR2 FQNNGV. Written as DNA, the CDR3 is TGTGCCAGCAGCTTTTCCGGGGGTGGTAGCGGGAGGTACTCCTACAATGAGCAGTTCTTC. Translating it yields CASSFSGGGSGRYSYNEQFF.

The table lists this clonotype with many counts. This chain uses TRBV7-9 with TRBJ2-2; D gene unclear. The CDR3 consists of 16 residues. Between the trimmed V and J ends, which lost 1 base and 1 base, there was a span of 10 bases. Germline values: CDR1 SEHNR, CDR2 FQNEAQ (reference sequence). CDR3 coding DNA: TGTGCCAGCAGCTTAGAAGAATACTGGAACACCGGGGAGCTGTTTTTT. The encoded protein is CASSLEEYWNTGELFF.

This clonotype was picked up many times. This rearrangement joins TRBV6-5 to TRBJ2-2; the match to TRBD2 covers 8 bases. After removal of 0 bases from V and 2 bases from J, the junction contained 5 bases not matched to a gene. This CDR3 has 17 residues. Per the germline V gene, CDR1 is MNHEY and CDR2 is SVGAGI. The CDR3 region has the DNA TGTGCCAGCAGTTACTCGATCAGCGGGGGAAACACCGGGGAGCTGTTTTTT. This encodes CASSYSISGGNTGELFF.

Only a few counts were recorded for this clonotype. The V and J genes are TRBV27 and TRBJ2-3, with a tentative D call TRBD2 (7 bases). V dropped 2 bases and J dropped 4 bases, with 13 bases sitting between them. The germline V gene encodes CDR1 MNHEY and CDR2 SMNVEV (reference sequence). The CDR3 covers 15 residues. The CDR3 DNA sequence: TGTGCCAGCAGTTTAGTGGGGGGGGCCCCAGATACGCAGTATTTT. Translating gives CASSLVGGAPDTQYF.

This clonotype was seen many times. V is TRBV7-2 and J is TRBJ2-1; maybe TRBD2 (6 bases). The V and J ends lost 3 bases and 6 bases respectively, with 9 bases between them. Germline lookup yields CDR1 SGHTA and CDR2 FQGNSA. This CDR3 region has 13 residues. The CDR3 protein is CASSFLAFNEQFF. DNA of the CDR3: TGTGCCAGCAGCTTCCTAGCGTTCAATGAGCAGTTCTTC. Based on the CDR3 plus reference TRBV7-2 and TRBJ2-1, the full variable domain is GAGVSQSPSNKVTEKGKDVELRCDPISGHTALYWYRQSLGQGLEFLIYFQGNSAPDKSGLPSDRFSAERTGGSVSTLTIQRTQQEDSAVYLCASSFLAFNEQFFGPGTRLTVL.

Remarks on this clonotype: A read error may be the cause here, since a much bigger clone is one base away. The DNA of the CDR3 is TGTGCCAGCAGCCCGACCTCAGAGCGAGAGACCCAGTACTTC. Translating gives CASSPTSERETQYF. This rearrangement joins TRBV12-3 or TRBV12-4 to TRBJ2-5, with D hard to call. This CDR3 has 14 amino acids. V was pared by 6 bases and J by 4 bases, with 15 bases between.

This clonotype was detected only a few times. The chain couples TRBV19 to TRBJ2-3, with 7 bases aligning to TRBD2. After removal of 7 bases from V and 2 bases from J, the junction contained 6 bases not matched to a gene. Looked up from germline, CDR1 is LNHDA and CDR2 is SQIVND (reference sequence). The CDR3 extends over 14 amino acids. CDR3: CASNPSGFTDTQYF. The CDR3 nucleotides read TGTGCCAGTAATCCTAGCGGCTTCACAGATACGCAGTATTTT. The complete variable domain, with remaining parts taken from reference TRBV19 and TRBJ2-3, reads DGGITQSPKYLFRKEGQNVTLSCEQNLNHDAMYWYRQDPGQGLRLIYYSQIVNDFQKGDIAEGYSVSREKKESFPLTVTSAQKNPTAFYLCASNPSGFTDTQYFGPGTRLTVL.

This clonotype showed up many times. The chain combines TRBV6-2 or TRBV6-3 with TRBJ2-7; D is possibly TRBD2 (6 bases). This CDR3 has 13 amino acids. The V end was cut by 7 bases, the J end by 2 bases, with 12 bases between. CDR1 MNHEY and CDR2 SVGEGT come from the germline V gene. CDR3 sequence: CASTGGGTYEQYF. The CDR3 region has the DNA TGTGCCAGCACCGGGGGAGGTACCTACGAGCAGTACTTC.

In this sample, this clonotype turned up once. A much larger clone differs by one base, so this may be a read error. The chain is built from TRBV2 and TRBJ2-7; 8 nucleotides line up with TRBD2. The CDR3 is 14 amino acids. CDR1 SNHLY and CDR2 FYNNEI come from the germline V gene. CDR3 in DNA: TGTGCCAGCAACCTACTAGCGGAGTCCTACGAGCAGTGCTTC. It specifies CASNLLAESYEQCF. Variable domain in full (rest from reference TRBV2 and TRBJ2-7): EPEVTQTPSHQVTQMGQEVILRCVPISNHLYFYWYRQILGQKVEFLVSFYNNEISEKSEIFDDQFSVERPDGSNFTLKIRSTKLEDSAMYFCASNLLAESYEQCFGPGTRLTVT.

This clonotype was seen at least ten times. This sequence joins TRBV9 and TRBJ1-1; D unclear. CDR3 length: 12 residues. Germline V lookup: CDR1 SGDLS, CDR2 YYNGEE. V gave up 5 bases and J gave up 8 bases, with 13 bases separating them. The CDR3 coding sequence is TGTGCCAGCAGGGAGGGCACACTCGAAGCTTTCTTT. This sequence encodes CASREGTLEAFF. Drawing the rest from reference TRBV9 and TRBJ1-1, the complete variable domain is DSGVTQTPKHLITATGQRVTLRCSPRSGDLSVYWYQQSLDQGLQFLIQYYNGEERAKGNILERFSAQQFPDLHSELNLSSLELGDSALYFCASREGTLEAFFGQGTRLTVV.

This clonotype appeared a few times. This chain uses TRBV7-3 with TRBJ2-7; 12 nucleotides line up with TRBD2. CDR3 length: 18 residues. V shed 5 bases, J shed 0 bases, and the junction held 11 bases outside the gene matches. Germline CDR1 is SGHTA and CDR2 is FQGTGA. As DNA, the CDR3 is TGTGCCAGCAGCCAAAGGCTAGCGGGAGGGCCTAGCTCCTACGAGCAGTACTTC. Its protein is CASSQRLAGGPSSYEQYF.

The chain has TRBV9 and TRBJ2-3; TRBD1 or TRBD2 may be the D gene (7 bases each). CDR1 and CDR2 (germline): SGDLS, YYNGEE. Deletions cut 3 bases from V and 1 base from J, with 15 bases between. This CDR3 region has 16 residues. CDR3 loop: CASSASRGGGTDTQYF. CDR3 DNA sequence: TGTGCCAGCAGCGCCAGCAGGGGGGGCGGCACAGATACGCAGTATTTT.

This clonotype was observed at least ten times. The chain combines TRBV4-2 with TRBJ2-3, with D perhaps assigned TRBD1 or TRBD2 (5 bases each). CDR1 and CDR2 from the germline V gene are LGHNA and YNFKEQ. The germline V and J ends were trimmed by 0 bases and 1 base, with 14 bases remaining between them. This CDR3 is 17 amino acids long. As DNA, the CDR3 is TGTGCCAGCAGCCAAGAAGTAGGGACGGCGGGCACAGATACGCAGTATTTT. This translates into CASSQEVGTAGTDTQYF.

Remarks on this clonotype: The junction does not match germline at one end; this may be a read error. This chain connects TRBV4-1 to TRBJ2-7; D ambiguous. The CDR3 extends over 13 amino acids. Germline V gives CDR1 MGHRA, CDR2 YSYEKL. The CDR3 loop is CASSQDSRVEQCF. In nucleotides, the CDR3 is TGCGCCAGCAGCCAAGATTCTCGGGTCGAGCAGTGCTTC.

The sample holds a few counts of this clonotype. The chain uses TRBV7-9 and TRBJ2-2, with no clear D. This CDR3 spans 16 amino acids. Germline V gives CDR1 SEHNR, CDR2 FQNEAQ (reference sequence). The ends were cut back, 3 bases at V and 1 base at J, with 12 bases in the middle. As DNA, the CDR3 is TGTGCCAGCAGCTTTAGTCTGGCGGAGAACACCGGGGAGCTGTTTTTT. This encodes CASSFSLAENTGELFF.

This clonotype was seen a handful of times. The rearrangement joins TRBV19 to TRBJ2-5; unclear D gene. Germline-derived CDR1 and CDR2 are LNHDA and SQIVND (reference sequence). The CDR3 runs 15 residues. V lost 1 base and J lost 1, with 10 bases in between. CDR3 sequence reads: CASSIVPGSQETQYF. CDR3 DNA: TGTGCCAGTAGTATAGTTCCGGGCTCCCAAGAGACCCAGTACTTC.

This clonotype was counted many times. This rearrangement joins TRBV19 to TRBJ2-7; 8 nucleotides match TRBD2. Germline lookup yields CDR1 LNHDA and CDR2 SQIVND (reference sequence). The J segment lost 2 bases and the V segment lost 2 bases, leaving 5 bases of the junction unmatched. This CDR3 contains 15 residues. CDR3 sequence (DNA): TGTGCCAGTAGTATAACTAGCGGTATGACCTACGAGCAGTACTTC. It specifies CASSITSGMTYEQYF.

This sequence joins TRBV20-1 and TRBJ2-3; D is ambiguous. The V and J ends lost 5 bases and 0 bases respectively, with 15 bases between them. Germline loops: CDR1 DFQATT, CDR2 SNEGSKA (reference sequence). The length of the CDR3 is 15 residues. The CDR3 protein is CSAGSMSQSTDTQYF. CDR3 bases: TGCAGTGCTGGATCCATGTCCCAGAGCACAGATACGCAGTATTTT.

This clonotype showed up many times. The rearrangement uses TRBV6-2 or TRBV6-3 and TRBJ1-2; no definite D call. Trimming removed 8 bases from V and 4 bases from J, with 17 bases in between. The length of the CDR3 is 14 residues. CDR1 is MNHEY and CDR2 is SVGEGT in the germline V gene. The CDR3 bases are TGTGCCAGCCTTGGGCAGACGTCTGGCTATGGCTACACCTTC. Protein: CASLGQTSGYGYTF.

In its sample, this clonotype was seen many times. The chain employs TRBV4-1 and TRBJ1-2; D remains ambiguous. The ends were cut back, 4 bases at V and 2 bases at J, with 11 bases in the middle. Germline values: CDR1 MGHRA, CDR2 YSYEKL. The CDR3 has 14 residues. CDR3 coding DNA: TGCGCCAGCAGCCCTACTACAGAGAACTATGGCTACACCTTC. Translated: CASSPTTENYGYTF.

The sample holds many counts of this clonotype. The gene calls are TRBV12-3 or TRBV12-4 and TRBJ2-2; TRBD2 matches 7 bases. CDR3 size: 16 residues. V was pared by 4 bases and J by 6 bases, with 11 bases of the junction left unmatched. CDR3 in amino acids: CASSSPGGGSPGELFF. The CDR3 DNA reads TGTGCCAGCAGTTCGCCGGGCGGGGGAAGCCCCGGGGAGCTGTTTTTT.

In this sample, this clonotype turned up many times. V and J are TRBV14 and TRBJ2-5, with D perhaps TRBD2 (6 bases). This CDR3 is 17 amino acids long. Trimming pared 1 base from V and 0 bases from J, leaving 15 bases between. Looked up from germline, CDR1 is SGHDN and CDR2 is FVKESK. The CDR3 bases are TGTGCCAGCAGCCAAGGTTTTCCGGCTAGCGACCAAGAGACCCAGTACTTC. This encodes CASSQGFPASDQETQYF.

Only a few counts were recorded for this clonotype. CDR3 in DNA: TGCAGTGCTAGAGTGAGGGCAGGGGAGCCCTACGAGCAGTACTTC. Residues: CSARVRAGEPYEQYF. The chain recombines TRBV20-1 with TRBJ2-7, with a weak D call TRBD1 (6 bases). The germline gives CDR1 DFQATT, CDR2 SNEGSKA (reference sequence). Deletions cut 1 base from V and 2 bases from J, with 15 bases between. This CDR3 has 15 amino acids.

This clonotype was seen more than once but under ten times. V usage is TRBV7-6 and J usage is TRBJ1-2; the D is unclear. Germline values: CDR1 SGHVS, CDR2 FNYEAQ. The CDR3 is 13 amino acids. V lost 5 bases and J 5 bases, leaving 12 bases between the germline ends. The CDR3 bases are TGTGCCAGCAGCAAAGGGTACGGATATGGCTACACCTTC. Its protein product is CASSKGYGYGYTF.

This clonotype has at least ten counts. The chain employs TRBV13 and TRBJ1-1; tentative D call: TRBD1 (5 bases). With 5 bases removed from V and 6 bases from J, the gap between germline ends came to 10 bases. There are 12 residues in the CDR3. The germline gives CDR1 PRHDT, CDR2 FYEKMQ (reference sequence). The CDR3 nucleotides read TGTGCCAGCAGCCGGGGGGTTCCTGAAGCTTTCTTT. Translating it yields CASSRGVPEAFF.